These 10 T cell receptor beta chains were sequenced from one sample in a study of tissue T cells after allogeneic stem cell transplantation. Documented time point: mouse harvest day 7 after allogeneic transplant. Mouse grafts combined 10^7 T-cell-depleted bone marrow cells with 10^6 splenic CD5+ T cells. Clones were sequenced by immunoSEQ multiplex PCR, and TCRdb holds only the in-frame ones, with some missing. Of over 6,000 clones listed, about half are singletons. Material for sequencing was gut tissue. These receptors were taken from a female BALB/c mouse given C57BL/6 T cells with graft-versus-host disease after an allogeneic hematopoietic cell transplant.

To note about this clone: The germline and genes are mouse ones. The read comes to an end 1 residue before the CDR3 does, leaving the germline J gene to fill in the end. The rearrangement uses TRBV19 and TRBJ1-1, with TRBD1 as a possible D gene (6 bases). Trimming removed 4 bases from V and 3 bases from J, with 7 bases in between. Germline CDR1 reads FNHDT; CDR2 reads SITEND (reference sequence). The CDR3 extends over 12 amino acids. The CDR3 sequence is CASSPGDTEVFF. CDR3 DNA (partial): TGTGCCAGCAGTCCAGGGGACACAGAAGTCTTC.

To note about this clone: Any gene name here is a mouse gene name. The read falls 1 residue short of the CDR3 end, and the missing part is taken from the germline J gene. This chain uses TRBV16 with TRBJ2-7, with a possible D match to TRBD1 (7 bases). Trimming stripped 1 base from V and 1 base from J, with 8 bases between. The germline V gene encodes CDR1 SGHSA and CDR2 FRNQAP. This CDR3 region has 14 residues. The chain's CDR3 is CASSLAGGSYEQYF. The DNA read from the CDR3 is TGTGCAAGCAGCTTAGCAGGGGGGTCCTATGAACAGTAC. The full variable domain, completed using reference TRBV16 and TRBJ2-7, is NAGVIQTPRHKVTGKGQEATLWCEPISGHSAVFWYRQTIVQGLEFLTYFRNQAPIDDSGMPKERFSAQMPNQSHSTLKIQSTQPQDSAVYLCASSLAGGSYEQYFGPGTRLTVL.

Concerning this clone: Gene names and germline refer to mouse. The CDR3 end lies 1 residue beyond the end of the read and is filled in from the germline J gene. The V and J genes are TRBV16 and TRBJ2-2; D possibly corresponds to TRBD1 (5 bases). The CDR3 sequence is 14 residues long. Germline values: CDR1 SGHSA, CDR2 FRNQAP. V was shortened by 3 bases and J by 1 base, with 6 bases between the two germline ends. CDR3 DNA, as far as it was read: TGTGCAAGCAGCTTGGACATAAACACCGGGCAGCTCTAC. Protein product: CASSLDINTGQLY. In full, the CDR3 is CASSLDINTGQLYF.

This clone was observed once. Germline and genes: mouse. The read is 1 residue too short to cover the CDR3 end, so that end is filled in from the germline J gene. The V call is TRBV3, the J call TRBJ2-4, with TRBD2 matching over 8 bases. Germline trimming cut 2 bases from V and 7 bases from J; bases unmatched to any gene: 8. Germline loops: CDR1 SNHLY, CDR2 FYNGKV (reference sequence). The CDR3 contains 15 residues. The CDR3 reads CASSLRGGARDTLYF. Partial CDR3 DNA: TGTGCCAGCAGCTTAAGGGGGGGCGCGAGAGACACCTTGTAC.

Notes on this clone: Gene names are mouse gene names. With the read ending 1 residue before the CDR3 end, the germline J gene is used to fill in that end. This sequence joins TRBV26 and TRBJ2-1; D perhaps matches TRBD2 (6 bases). This CDR3 region has 14 residues. Deletions cut 4 bases from V and 1 base from J, with 8 bases between. Germline values: CDR1 KGHPV, CDR2 FQNQEV (reference sequence). The CDR3 sequence is CASSRLENYAEQFF. Partial CDR3 DNA: TGTGCCAGCAGTCGACTGGAGAACTATGCTGAGCAGTTC.

Only one count was recorded for this clone. Gene labels here are mouse ones. The read stops 1 residue short of the end of the CDR3; the missing end is completed from the germline J gene. Within the sample, other DNA sequences also encode this same CDR3. This rearrangement joins TRBV26 to TRBJ1-2; 10 bases fit TRBD1. The junction had 1 base not matched to a gene; V was cut back by 4 bases and J by 2 bases. Looked up from germline, CDR1 is KGHPV and CDR2 is FQNQEV (reference sequence). The CDR3 extends over 14 amino acids. This CDR3 is CASSRQGANSDYTF. Partial CDR3 DNA: TGTGCCAGCAGTCGACAGGGGGCGAACTCCGACTACACC.

Concerning this clone: Genes and germline come from the mouse. The read falls 1 residue short of the CDR3 end, and the missing part is taken from the germline J gene. The rearrangement uses TRBV3 and TRBJ2-2; D is unresolved. This CDR3 contains 12 residues. V shed 0 bases and J shed 6 bases, with 2 bases lying between them. Germline lookup yields CDR1 SNHLY and CDR2 FYNGKV (reference sequence). CDR3 bases read: TGTGCCAGCAGCTTAGCCCCCGGGCAGCTCTAC. Translation gives CASSLAPGQLY. The CDR3, in full, reads CASSLAPGQLYF.

With respect to this clone: An end of the junction differs from the germline gene, which may be a read error. The gene names here belong to mouse. The sequence runs out 1 residue before the end of the CDR3; the remainder is reconstructed from the germline J gene. This CDR3 is also generated by other DNA sequences in the sample. This chain connects TRBV13-1 to TRBJ2-3; D might be TRBD1 or TRBD2, each matching 5 bases. The CDR3 is 15 amino acids. Germline CDR1 is NSHNY and CDR2 is SYGAGN. CDR3 sequence reads: CASSDARGSAETLYF. CDR3 DNA (partial): TGTGCCAGCAGTGATGCTCGGGGGAGTGCGGAAACGCTGTAT.

In this sample, this clone turned up a few times. The gene names given are mouse names. The CDR3 end lies 1 residue beyond the end of the read and is filled in from the germline J gene. The chain carries TRBV23 and TRBJ2-4; the D segment call TRBD1 is taken from the table without a DNA check. This CDR3 has 14 residues. Germline V gene data show CDR1 as KGHTA and CDR2 as FQNQQP. The part of the CDR3 DNA that was read is TGCTCCAGCAGTCAATCAGGGAGTCAAAACACCTTGTAC. The encoded protein is CSSSQSGSQNTLY. The CDR3 as a whole reads CSSSQSGSQNTLYF. The whole variable domain, filled in from reference TRBV23 and TRBJ2-4, reads DAAVTQKPRYLIKMKGQEAEMKCIPEKGHTAVFWYQQKQSKELKFLIYFQNQQPLDQIDMVKERFSAVCPSSSLCSLGIRTCEAEDSALYLCSSSQSGSQNTLYFGAGTRLSVL.

Comments on this clone: Mouse gene names apply. With the read ending 1 residue before the CDR3 end, the germline J gene is used to fill in that end. The rearrangement uses TRBV12-2 and TRBJ2-3; D remains ambiguous. The germline CDR1 and CDR2 sequences are SGHLS and HYDKME. The CDR3 sequence is 14 residues long. V lost 0 bases and J 0 bases, leaving 6 bases between the germline ends. The DNA read from the CDR3 is TGTGCCAGCTCTCTCGACCCTAGTGCAGAAACGCTGTAT. Encoded protein: CASSLDPSAETLY. In full, the CDR3 reads CASSLDPSAETLYF.